These 27 T cell receptor beta chains were all obtained from the same sample, sequenced in a study of CD4+ T cells in melanoma. The assay was immunoSEQ multiplex PCR, and TCRdb's table has in-frame clones only and misses some. In the table there are more than 110,000 clones, around 90% of which are singletons. The receptors shown here come from a human donor with melanoma.

The chain links TRBV2 to TRBJ2-3; D might be TRBD1 (6 bases). Germline V lookup: CDR1 SNHLY, CDR2 FYNNEI. The CDR3 runs to 15 residues. Between the trimmed V and J ends, which lost 8 bases and 2 bases, there was a span of 17 bases. CDR3 DNA sequence: TGTGCCAGCGGAAACCAGGGGCTTCTCACAGATACGCAGTATTTT. Amino acids: CASGNQGLLTDTQYF.

This clone has only a few counts. The chain has TRBV6-1 and TRBJ1-1; the D is unclear. The CDR3 totals 18 residues. Between the trimmed V and J ends, which lost 2 bases and 0 bases, there was a span of 19 bases. Germline V CDR1 and CDR2: MNHNS, SASEGT. The CDR3 nucleotides read TGTGCCAGCAGTGAACTGCCCTGGACGGAGGTTATGAACACTGAAGCTTTCTTT. As protein: CASSELPWTEVMNTEAFF.

The rearrangement links TRBV7-6 to TRBJ2-5, with 12 bases matching TRBD2. The CDR3 sequence is 17 residues long. Unmatched junction bases numbered 5, after V lost 2 bases and J lost 1 base. CDR1 is SGHVS, CDR2 FNYEAQ, per germline. The CDR3 region has the DNA TGTGCCAGCAGCTTACTAGCGGGGGGGAGGCGCCAAGAGACCCAGTACTTC. Protein: CASSLLAGGRRQETQYF.

The J gene is TRBJ1-4, the V gene TRBV19; possible D gene TRBD1, 6 bases. This CDR3 has 14 amino acids. CDR1 is LNHDA, CDR2 SQIVND, per germline (reference sequence). Trimming stripped 4 bases from V and 8 bases from J, with 14 bases between. CDR3 in amino acids: CASSTGGTREKLFF. The CDR3, as DNA: TGTGCCAGTAGTACGGGAGGGACACGGGAAAAACTGTTTTTT. The entire variable domain, with the rest obtained from reference TRBV19 and TRBJ1-4, is as follows: DGGITQSPKYLFRKEGQNVTLSCEQNLNHDAMYWYRQDPGQGLRLIYYSQIVNDFQKGDIAEGYSVSREKKESFPLTVTSAQKNPTAFYLCASSTGGTREKLFFGSGTQLSVL.

The genes are TRBV5-5 and TRBJ1-6; D remains ambiguous. With 4 bases removed from V and 4 bases from J, the gap between germline ends came to 12 bases. The CDR3 covers 15 residues. The germline CDR1 and CDR2 sequences are SGHKS and YYEKEE (reference sequence). CDR3 bases: TGTGCCAGCAGCGCCGCGGATTGGTATAATTCACCCCTCCACTTT. This gives the protein CASSAADWYNSPLHF.

The chain carries TRBV7-8 and TRBJ2-1; 8 bases agree with TRBD2. Germline V lookup: CDR1 SGHVS, CDR2 FQNEAQ. This CDR3 spans 18 amino acids. The junction had 14 bases not matched to a gene; V was cut back by 0 bases and J by 7 bases. The CDR3 spells CASSLALVGLAGENEQFF. The DNA for the CDR3 is TGTGCCAGCAGCTTAGCCCTAGTAGGGCTAGCGGGCGAGAATGAGCAGTTCTTC. The variable domain in full, with the rest retrieved from reference TRBV7-8 and TRBJ2-1, is GAGVSQSPRYKVAKRGQDVALRCDPISGHVSLFWYQQALGQGPEFLTYFQNEAQLDKSGLPSDRFFAERPEGSVSTLKIQRTQQEDSAVYLCASSLALVGLAGENEQFFGPGTRLTVL.

This clone was recorded once. The CDR3 DNA sequence: TGCGCCAGCAGCTTAGGGACGGACCAAGAGACCCAGTACTTC. As protein: CASSLGTDQETQYF. The J gene is TRBJ2-5, the V gene TRBV5-1; D possibly uses TRBD1 or TRBD2 (5 bases each). Germline lookup yields CDR1 SGHRS and CDR2 YFSETQ. The CDR3 loop spans 14 amino acids. The V and J ends lost 2 bases and 0 bases respectively, with 8 bases between them.

This clone appeared a single time. The chain uses TRBV5-1 and TRBJ1-4, with TRBD1 matching 8 bases. Germline V CDR1 and CDR2: SGHRS, YFSETQ. Trimming took 4 bases from V and 4 from J; bases not matched to a gene: 6. The CDR3 totals 15 residues. The DNA of the CDR3 is TGCGCCAGCAGCCCAGGGGGCGTCAATAATGAAAAACTGTTTTTT. The encoded protein is CASSPGGVNNEKLFF.

This chain connects TRBV7-9 to TRBJ2-1, with 13 bases aligning to TRBD2. This CDR3 has 15 residues. Losses at the gene ends were 3 bases for V and 8 bases for J; bases not matched to a gene: 4. The germline V gene encodes CDR1 SEHNR and CDR2 FQNEAQ (reference sequence). This CDR3 is CASSFTSGGADEQFF. The DNA of the CDR3 is TGTGCCAGCAGCTTTACTAGCGGGGGGGCTGATGAGCAGTTCTTC.

The chain is built from TRBV2 and TRBJ2-7, with 13 bases fitting TRBD2. J gave up 12 bases and V 7 bases, and 12 bases lay outside the gene matches. CDR1 SNHLY and CDR2 FYNNEI come from the germline V gene. The CDR3 is made up of 14 amino acids. The CDR3 DNA reads as TGTGCCAGCACCTTTGGGACTAGCGGGGATCTTGGGTACTTC. Protein: CASTFGTSGDLGYF.

This rearrangement joins TRBV2 to TRBJ1-5; unclear D gene. V was cut by 5 bases and J by 7 bases, with 15 bases left in between. The CDR3 sequence is 14 residues long. Per the germline V gene, CDR1 is SNHLY and CDR2 is FYNNEI. This chain's CDR3 is CASSSGQSAQPQHF. DNA for the CDR3: TGTGCCAGCAGTTCCGGTCAGTCCGCCCAGCCCCAGCATTTT.

The V and J genes are TRBV12-5 and TRBJ2-7; TRBD1 matches 10 bases. Germline V lookup: CDR1 LGHNT, CDR2 FRNRAP. This CDR3 region has 15 residues. Trimming cost V 5 bases and J 3 bases; bases outside gene matches: 7. CDR3 loop: CASGPPGQGSYEQYF. As DNA, the CDR3 is TGTGCTAGTGGTCCCCCGGGACAGGGGAGCTACGAGCAGTACTTC.

This sequence joins TRBV6-5 and TRBJ2-5, with TRBD1 matching over 8 bases. The J segment lost 2 bases and the V segment lost 6 bases, leaving 5 bases of the junction unmatched. CDR1 is MNHEY, CDR2 SVGAGI, per germline. The CDR3 covers 14 residues. This chain's CDR3 is CASSRGRRQETQYF. CDR3 sequence (DNA): TGTGCCAGCAGCAGGGGGCGAAGGCAAGAGACCCAGTACTTC.

The chain has TRBV5-4 and TRBJ1-2; D unresolved. Germline V gene lookup returns CDR1 SGHNT and CDR2 YYREEE (reference sequence). The CDR3 spans 14 residues. V dropped 0 bases and J dropped 5 bases, with 11 bases sitting between them. CDR3 sequence: CASSLAFNSYGYTF. CDR3 coding DNA: TGTGCCAGCAGCTTGGCCTTCAATTCTTATGGCTACACCTTC. The full variable domain, with the rest looked up from reference TRBV5-4 and TRBJ1-2, is ETGVTQSPTHLIKTRGQQVTLRCSSQSGHNTVSWYQQALGQGPQFIFQYYREEENGRGNFPPRFSGLQFPNYSSELNVNALELDDSALYLCASSLAFNSYGYTFGSGTRLTVV.

In nucleotides, the CDR3 is TGCAGCGTTGAACTCCCCGTCCTCAGGGGGATTGGCTACACCTTC. Translated, it gives CSVELPVLRGIGYTF. The rearrangement joins TRBV29-1 to TRBJ1-2; 7 nucleotides agree with TRBD1. This CDR3 contains 15 residues. Germline trimming cut 2 bases from V and 7 bases from J; bases unmatched to any gene: 13. Germline assignment: CDR1 SQVTM and CDR2 ANQGSEA.

The chain carries TRBV7-9 and TRBJ2-3; 9 nucleotides line up with TRBD2. V was pared by 5 bases and J by 5 bases, with 5 bases of the junction left unmatched. The CDR3 has 14 amino acids. Germline lookup yields CDR1 SEHNR and CDR2 FQNEAQ (reference sequence). CDR3 loop: CASSRGGAGDTQYF. The CDR3 coding sequence is TGTGCCAGCAGCCGCGGGGGGGCGGGAGATACGCAGTATTTT.

This clone was observed a few times. The chain is built from TRBV19 and TRBJ1-2; D unclear. V was clipped by 5 bases and J by 0 bases, with 10 bases between them. Germline lookup yields CDR1 LNHDA and CDR2 SQIVND (reference sequence). CDR3 length equals 14 residues. The CDR3 is CASSEVIANYGYTF. In DNA, the CDR3 is TGTGCCAGTAGTGAAGTGATAGCTAACTATGGCTACACCTTC.

V usage is TRBV6-5 and J usage is TRBJ2-7, with D possibly matching TRBD2 (6 bases). V lost 5 bases to trimming and J lost 6 bases, with 17 bases between them. The CDR3 is made up of 14 amino acids. Germline-derived CDR1 and CDR2 are MNHEY and SVGAGI. The CDR3 region has the DNA TGTGCCAGCAGTGGGTGGGCAGGAGGGCGCGAGCAGTACTTC. It specifies CASSGWAGGREQYF.

V is TRBV7-3 and J is TRBJ2-1; a weak D match, TRBD1 (6 bases). V lost 0 bases to trimming and J lost 9 bases, with 6 bases between them. The CDR3 extends over 12 amino acids. Germline V gene data show CDR1 as SGHTA and CDR2 as FQGTGA. The CDR3 nucleotides are TGTGCCAGCAGCTTAACGGGGGCTGAGCAGTTCTTC. Its translation: CASSLTGAEQFF. Together with reference TRBV7-3 and TRBJ2-1, the CDR3 gives the full variable domain: GAGVSQTPSNKVTEKGKYVELRCDPISGHTALYWYRQSLGQGPEFLIYFQGTGAADDSGLPNDRFFAVRPEGSVSTLKIQRTERGDSAVYLCASSLTGAEQFFGPGTRLTVL.

The gene calls are TRBV5-1 and TRBJ2-5, with 7 nucleotides matching TRBD1. Germline assignment: CDR1 SGHRS and CDR2 YFSETQ. This CDR3 comprises 15 residues. With V trimmed by 3 bases and J by 3 bases, 8 bases remained unmatched. The CDR3 nucleotides are TGCGCCAGCAGCTCCGGACAGGCGCACGAAGAGACCCAGTACTTC. The encoded protein is CASSSGQAHEETQYF. Supplemented by reference TRBV5-1 and TRBJ2-5, the full variable domain reads KAGVTQTPRYLIKTRGQQVTLSCSPISGHRSVSWYQQTPGQGLQFLFEYFSETQRNKGNFPGRFSGRQFSNSRSEMNVSTLELGDSALYLCASSSGQAHEETQYFGPGTRLLVL.

The V and J genes are TRBV27 and TRBJ1-6, with TRBD1 as a possible D gene (6 bases). The germline V gene encodes CDR1 MNHEY and CDR2 SMNVEV (reference sequence). The CDR3 has 15 amino acids. Between the trimmed V and J ends, which lost 10 bases and 4 bases, there was a span of 17 bases. The CDR3 sequence: CATLRGGNYNSPLHF. DNA of the CDR3: TGTGCCACCCTCCGAGGGGGGAATTATAATTCACCCCTCCACTTT.

The V gene is TRBV19, the J gene TRBJ1-5; no reliable D call. The CDR3 totals 13 residues. Germline values: CDR1 LNHDA, CDR2 SQIVND (reference sequence). V gave up 5 bases and J gave up 7 bases, with 12 bases separating them. The CDR3 DNA sequence: TGTGCCAGTAGTTTTCAGGTGGGCCAGCCCCAGCATTTT. It codes for CASSFQVGQPQHF.

The rearrangement joins TRBV5-1 to TRBJ2-1, with 10 bases that match TRBD2. The CDR3 length is 16 residues. V lost 0 bases, J lost 4 bases, and 4 bases stayed unmatched. Looked up from germline, CDR1 is SGHRS and CDR2 is YFSETQ. In DNA form, the CDR3 reads TGCGCCAGCAGCTTGGGGCTAGCGGGGGTTTACAATGAGCAGTTCTTC. Translating gives CASSLGLAGVYNEQFF.

The rearrangement uses TRBV2 and TRBJ1-6; a weak D match, TRBD1 (5 bases). CDR1 is SNHLY, CDR2 FYNNEI, per germline. The CDR3 runs 15 residues. V lost 7 bases, J lost 7 bases, and 17 bases lay in between. The CDR3 region is CASKQDRILNSPLHF. The CDR3, as DNA: TGTGCCAGCAAACAAGACAGAATATTAAATTCACCCCTCCACTTT.

Worth noting for this clone: Other DNA sequences from this sample encode an identical CDR3 as well. The CDR3, as DNA: TGCAGCGTTGTTGGCGGGCTAAGCTCCTACGAGCAGTACTTC. It codes for CSVVGGLSSYEQYF. This chain links TRBV29-1 with TRBJ2-7, with D possibly being TRBD2 (5 bases). There are 14 residues in the CDR3. CDR1 is SQVTM and CDR2 is ANQGSEA in the germline V gene. V was cut by 4 bases and J by 0 bases, with 13 bases left in between.

The chain employs TRBV10-3 and TRBJ1-4; no clear D gene. The length of the CDR3 is 10 residues. CDR1 is ENHRY, CDR2 SYGVKD, per germline. V was trimmed by 7 bases and J by 6 bases, leaving 3 bases between them. This chain's CDR3 is CAIIHEKLFF. The CDR3 region has the DNA TGTGCCATCATTCATGAAAAACTGTTTTTT.

The CDR3 spells CASSEGGSLYYTGELFF. The CDR3 DNA follows: TGTGCCAGCAGCGAAGGGGGTTCCCTATACTACACCGGGGAGCTGTTTTTT. The V and J genes are TRBV9 and TRBJ2-2; maybe TRBD1 (6 bases). Germline assignment: CDR1 SGDLS and CDR2 YYNGEE. The CDR3 consists of 17 residues. V lost 3 bases and J lost 3, with 18 bases in between.